This T cell receptor beta chain appears in the sequencing data of a study of T cells in localized non-small cell lung cancer. General study results and limits: Measurement of T cell clonality placed uninvolved adjacent lung highest, above the level in tumor. Sequencing, confined to only one tumor region, leaves heterogeneity possible. Appearances in adjacent lung were noted for a median approximately 58 of the top 100 tumor clones. Density of T cells in blood, when higher, went with longer overall survival.

In regard to this clone: The antigen is undetermined.

Measured with immunoSEQ multiplex PCR; TCRdb has only the in-frame clones, and not every one. The repertoire holds some 2,000 clones, with 20% to 25% as singletons. Germline values: CDR1 SGHRS, CDR2 YFSETQ. Deletions cut 2 bases from V and 3 bases from J, with 15 bases between. CDR3 length: 15 amino acids. The V call is TRBV5-1, the J call TRBJ2-7; D is perhaps TRBD1 (6 bases). The TCR comes from a female donor older than 55 with stage III squamous cell lung carcinoma. Material: normal lung tissue next to the tumor, obtained before any cancer treatment. CDR3 amino acids: CASSFLTGEDYEQYF. CDR3 nucleotide sequence: TGCGCCAGCAGCTTCTTGACAGGAGAAGACTACGAGCAGTACTTC. The full variable domain, completed using reference TRBV5-1 and TRBJ2-7, is KAGVTQTPRYLIKTRGQQVTLSCSPISGHRSVSWYQQTPGQGLQFLFEYFSETQRNKGNFPGRFSGRQFSNSRSEMNVSTLELGDSALYLCASSFLTGEDYEQYFGPGTRLTVT.